This passage covers 18 T cell receptor beta chains from one sample sequenced in a study of cytomegalovirus exposure and HLA in healthy donors. Amplification used 60 Vbeta primers and 13 Jbeta primers. Sequenced by immunoSEQ multiplex PCR; TCRdb stores in-frame clones only, minus some. Of 85,000 to 130,000 clones in the sample, more than 75% were seen once. Sequencing input: PBMCs. These receptors all stem from a woman aged 50 to 60 in good health and CMV-seropositive.

This rearrangement joins TRBV29-1 to TRBJ2-7; tentative D call: TRBD1 (5 bases). The CDR3 consists of 13 residues. The V gene's germline CDR1 is SQVTM and CDR2 ANQGSEA. The ends were cut back, 1 base at V and 2 bases at J, with 9 bases in the middle. The CDR3 DNA sequence: TGCAGCGTTGAAGGGGTAGGGGCCTACGAGCAGTACTTC. Translated: CSVEGVGAYEQYF.

There are a few counts of this clone. The chain couples TRBV7-7 to TRBJ1-3; tentative D call: TRBD1 (5 bases). Germline V gene lookup returns CDR1 SSHAT and CDR2 FNYEAQ (reference sequence). The CDR3 has 14 amino acids. The V end was cut by 6 bases, the J end by 2 bases, with 11 bases between. Here the CDR3 DNA reads TGTGCCAGCAGTCAGGGCAGGGCTGGAAACACCATATATTTT. Protein product: CASSQGRAGNTIYF.

This clone has a handful of counts. The chain uses TRBV7-9 and TRBJ2-7; TRBD1 matches at 10 bases. Germline loops: CDR1 SEHNR, CDR2 FQNEAQ (reference sequence). J lost 4 bases, V lost 4 bases, and 1 base had no gene match. This CDR3 comprises 13 residues. CDR3 in DNA: TGTGCCAGCAGCTGGGACAGGGGATACGAGCAGTACTTC. Its translation is CASSWDRGYEQYF.

The genes are TRBV28 and TRBJ1-4, with D uncertain. The CDR3 is 16 amino acids. Trimming removed 3 bases at V and 7 bases at J, with 18 bases between. Germline V gene data show CDR1 as MDHEN and CDR2 as SYDVKM. CDR3 bases: TGTGCCAGCAGTTTTCAAGCCACCGGAAACAGTGAAAAACTGTTTTTT. It specifies CASSFQATGNSEKLFF.

This clone was seen only a few times. The rearrangement links TRBV28 to TRBJ1-3; D gene unclear. CDR3 size: 14 residues. Germline assignment: CDR1 MDHEN and CDR2 SYDVKM. Trimming removed 6 bases from V and 0 bases from J, with 9 bases in between. The CDR3 is CASSSSYSGNTIYF. As DNA, the CDR3 is TGTGCCAGCAGCTCTAGTTACTCTGGAAACACCATATATTTT.

This rearrangement joins TRBV30 to TRBJ2-7, with D perhaps TRBD2 (5 bases). The germline CDR1 and CDR2 sequences are GTSNPN and SVGIG (reference sequence). The ends were cut back, 2 bases at V and 2 bases at J, with 7 bases in the middle. The CDR3 loop spans 12 amino acids. The CDR3 here is CAWSLGAYEQYF. The DNA of the CDR3 is TGTGCCTGGAGTCTGGGAGCCTACGAGCAGTACTTC.

A remark on this clone: The germline gene is not matched at one end of the junction; a read error may be the cause. This chain uses TRBV30 with TRBJ1-2; tentative D call: TRBD1 (5 bases). This CDR3 has 13 amino acids. Germline CDR1 and CDR2: GTSNPN and SVGIG (reference sequence). The CDR3 nucleotides are TGTGCCTGGAGTGTACCCGGCGGGGGGGGACTCTTCTTC. It is translated as CAWSVPGGGGLFF.

The chain has TRBV7-3 and TRBJ2-1; D is perhaps TRBD1 (6 bases). Germline-derived CDR1 and CDR2 are SGHTA and FQGTGA. Trimming stripped 5 bases from V and 0 bases from J, with 11 bases between. The CDR3 runs to 15 residues. The DNA for the CDR3 is TGTGCCAGCAGCCCAGGGGCGGGCTCCTACAATGAGCAGTTCTTC. As protein: CASSPGAGSYNEQFF.

V gene TRBV7-9 combines with J gene TRBJ2-5; 10 bases match TRBD1. This CDR3 has 14 amino acids. In germline, CDR1 is SEHNR, CDR2 FQNEAQ (reference sequence). V dropped 5 bases and J dropped 4; count of bases not matched to a gene: 4. The CDR3 is CASSETGGRETQYF. CDR3 nucleotide sequence: TGTGCCAGCAGCGAGACAGGGGGCAGAGAGACCCAGTACTTC.

This chain links TRBV28 with TRBJ1-5; a weak D match, TRBD1 (5 bases). V was trimmed by 1 base and J by 5 bases, leaving 9 bases between them. This CDR3 comprises 14 residues. Per germline, CDR1 MDHEN and CDR2 SYDVKM. CDR3 sequence (DNA): TGTGCCAGCAGTTTATCCGGGGGTCATCAGCCCCAGCATTTT. This gives the protein CASSLSGGHQPQHF. The full variable domain, with the rest looked up from reference TRBV28 and TRBJ1-5, is DVKVTQSSRYLVKRTGEKVFLECVQDMDHENMFWYRQDPGLGLRLIYFSYDVKMKEKGDIPEGYSVSREKKERFSLILESASTNQTSMYLCASSLSGGHQPQHFGDGTRLSIL.

The CDR3 region is CASSYASQGETQYF. The CDR3 DNA follows: TGCGCCAGCAGCTACGCTTCACAGGGCGAGACCCAGTACTTC. The chain employs TRBV5-1 and TRBJ2-5; D possibly corresponds to TRBD1 (6 bases). The CDR3 contains 14 residues. Germline assignment: CDR1 SGHRS and CDR2 YFSETQ. Between the trimmed V and J ends, which lost 3 bases and 5 bases, there was a span of 14 bases.

The count of this clone is one. The chain links TRBV28 to TRBJ1-5; TRBD1 agrees at 9 bases. Trimming cost V 4 bases and J 6 bases; bases outside gene matches: 7. The CDR3 loop spans 15 amino acids. In germline, CDR1 is MDHEN, CDR2 SYDVKM. In nucleotides, the CDR3 is TGTGCCAGCAGTTCCCGGGACAGGGTGTTTCAGCCCCAGCATTTT. This gives the protein CASSSRDRVFQPQHF.

This chain connects TRBV11-2 to TRBJ2-7; TRBD1 might be the D (5 bases). The ends were cut back, 5 bases at V and 5 bases at J, with 19 bases in the middle. Per the germline V gene, CDR1 is SGHAT and CDR2 is FQNNGV. This CDR3 region has 15 residues. This chain's CDR3 is CASSRRAQVTHEQYF. CDR3 nucleotide sequence: TGTGCCAGCAGCCGCAGGGCCCAAGTCACCCACGAGCAGTACTTC.

The rearrangement joins TRBV7-9 to TRBJ2-7, with a tentative D call TRBD2 (7 bases). The CDR3 extends over 16 amino acids. V lost 2 bases, J lost 2 bases, and 16 bases lay in between. CDR1 is SEHNR and CDR2 is FQNEAQ in the germline V gene (reference sequence). The CDR3 loop is CASSLRKGGNPYEQYF. The CDR3 nucleotides read TGTGCCAGCAGCTTAAGGAAGGGGGGGAACCCCTACGAGCAGTACTTC.

V gene TRBV28 combines with J gene TRBJ1-5; D not resolved. Per the germline V gene, CDR1 is MDHEN and CDR2 is SYDVKM. Trimming cost V 4 bases and J 0 bases, with 10 bases left between them. The CDR3 runs to 15 residues. Here the CDR3 reads CASSYTEYSNQPQHF. CDR3 bases: TGTGCCAGCAGTTATACAGAATATAGCAATCAGCCCCAGCATTTT.

This clone was seen a handful of times. The chain combines TRBV5-1 with TRBJ1-1, with 8 bases matching TRBD1. V lost 0 bases to trimming and J lost 7 bases; unmatched junction nucleotides: 5. Germline V gives CDR1 SGHRS, CDR2 YFSETQ. CDR3 size: 14 residues. The CDR3 bases are TGCGCCAGCAGCTTGGATGACAGGGGCAATGAAGCTTTCTTT. The encoded protein is CASSLDDRGNEAFF.

The chain combines TRBV2 with TRBJ1-1; 11 bases match TRBD1. Unmatched junction bases numbered 10, after V lost 2 bases and J lost 5 bases. The CDR3 spans 17 residues. The germline V gene encodes CDR1 SNHLY and CDR2 FYNNEI. The CDR3 nucleotides are TGTGCCAGCAGTGAAATCTGGACAGGGGGCGTGGGGACTGAAGCTTTCTTT. Its translation: CASSEIWTGGVGTEAFF.

The sample holds a few counts of this clone. CDR3 amino acids: CASTGTRGTGELFF. Here the CDR3 DNA reads TGTGCCAGCACTGGGACTAGGGGTACCGGGGAGCTGTTTTTT. The rearrangement links TRBV6-5 to TRBJ2-2; 8 nucleotides align to TRBD2. Germline-derived CDR1 and CDR2 are MNHEY and SVGAGI. V lost 7 bases and J lost 5; bases outside the gene matches: 6. The CDR3 is 14 residues long.